The 31 T cell receptor beta chains below all came from one sample that was sequenced in a study of tissue T cells after allogeneic stem cell transplantation. Time point here: mouse harvest day 7 after allogeneic transplant. Mouse grafts combined 10^7 T-cell-depleted bone marrow cells with 10^6 splenic CD5+ T cells. Here immunoSEQ multiplex PCR was the method, and the copy in TCRdb shows in-frame clones only, minus some. Of some 2,200 clones in the sample, roughly 55% were seen once. The sequenced sample consisted of spleen. Receptors were obtained from a female BALB/c mouse given C57BL/6 T cells with graft-versus-host disease after an allogeneic hematopoietic cell transplant.

On this clone: The gene names given are mouse names. The read ends 1 residue early relative to the CDR3; the germline J gene fills the gap. The chain couples TRBV20 to TRBJ2-2, with unresolved D. The V end was cut by 2 bases, the J end by 3 bases, with 7 bases between. In germline, CDR1 is GFQATS, CDR2 STVNSAI. The CDR3 runs 13 residues. The DNA read from the CDR3 is TGTGGTGCTAGGAGAACATACACCGGGCAGCTCTAC. Translating gives CGARRTYTGQLY. The CDR3 reads in full as CGARRTYTGQLYF. The whole variable domain, remainder taken from reference TRBV20 and TRBJ2-2, is GALVYQYPRRTICKSGTSMRMECQAVGFQATSVAWYRQSPQKTFELIALSTVNSAIKYEQNFTQEKFPISHPNLSFSSMTVLNAYLEDRGLYLCGARRTYTGQLYFGEGSKLTVL.

By share, this clone counts as large. Gene names are the mouse ones. Read sequence stops 1 residue before the CDR3 end, and the germline J gene provides the missing end. The chain recombines TRBV16 with TRBJ2-7, with TRBD1 matching over 7 bases. The V segment lost 5 bases and the J segment 4 bases; nucleotides outside the gene matches: 2. The CDR3 has 12 amino acids. From germline, CDR1 is SGHSA and CDR2 FRNQAP. The CDR3 loop is CASSLGQYEQYF. CDR3 DNA, as far as it was read: TGTGCAAGCAGCCTGGGACAGTATGAACAGTAC.

Details on this clone: The listed genes are named as in mouse. This CDR3 reads CASSGTGGSSAETLYF. CDR3 DNA (partial): TGTGCCAGCAGTGGGACTGGGGGCAGTAGTGCAGAAACGCTGTAT. The chain links TRBV13-1 to TRBJ2-3; 10 positions match TRBD2. The read comes to an end 1 residue before the CDR3 does, leaving the germline J gene to fill in the end. The V segment lost 3 bases and the J segment 0 bases; nucleotides outside the gene matches: 4. The length of the CDR3 is 16 residues. Germline V gives CDR1 NSHNY, CDR2 SYGAGN.

To note about this clone: The gene names here belong to mouse. The read stops 1 residue short of the end of the CDR3; the missing end is completed from the germline J gene. The rearrangement links TRBV13-1 to TRBJ2-1, with 10 nucleotides matching TRBD1. The germline CDR1 and CDR2 sequences are NSHNY and SYGAGN. The CDR3 contains 15 residues. Germline trimming cut 3 bases from V and 3 bases from J; bases unmatched to any gene: 3. The CDR3 sequence is CASSAGTGVYAEQFF. Partial CDR3 DNA: TGTGCCAGCAGTGCCGGGACAGGGGTCTATGCTGAGCAGTTC.

As regards this clone: The genes and germline here are from mouse. The CDR3 goes on 1 residue after the read ends, and that part is filled in from the germline J gene. This chain links TRBV26 with TRBJ2-5, with D tentatively TRBD2 (7 bases). V was clipped by 6 bases and J by 6 bases, with 13 bases between them. Germline assignment: CDR1 KGHPV and CDR2 FQNQEV (reference sequence). The CDR3 consists of 13 residues. Partial CDR3 DNA: TGTGCCAGCAGATGGGGGGCGCAGGACACCCAGTAC. As protein: CASRWGAQDTQY. The full CDR3 reads CASRWGAQDTQYF.

There are a few counts of this clone. Any gene name here is a mouse gene name. The read halts 1 residue ahead of the CDR3 end, with the missing end drawn from the germline J gene. This chain uses TRBV2 with TRBJ2-7; 11 positions match TRBD2. Germline-derived CDR1 and CDR2 are LGHNA and YSYQKL. V lost 0 bases, J lost 1 base, and 2 bases stayed unmatched. The CDR3 contains 16 residues. CDR3 bases read: TGTGCCAGCAGCCAAGAGAGGGACTGGGGGTCCTATGAACAGTAC. Its protein product is CASSQERDWGSYEQY. The complete CDR3 sequence is CASSQERDWGSYEQYF.

This clone was found a few times. The germline and genes are mouse ones. Read data end 1 residue before the CDR3 end; the end is taken from the germline J gene. The J gene is TRBJ1-3, the V gene TRBV13-3; D possibly corresponds to TRBD1 (6 bases). The ends were cut back, 0 bases at V and 4 bases at J, with 11 bases in the middle. This CDR3 has 15 residues. Germline V gives CDR1 NNHDY, CDR2 SYVADS. The CDR3 DNA, read in part, is TGTGCCAGCAGTGATGCCGGGGGGCGCGGAAATACGCTCTAT. It codes for CASSDAGGRGNTLY. The full CDR3 reads CASSDAGGRGNTLYF.

Points on this clone: Here the gene names and germline are mouse. The read falls 1 residue short of the CDR3 end, and the missing part is taken from the germline J gene. The J gene is TRBJ2-7, the V gene TRBV13-2; D may be TRBD1 (6 bases). Trimming took 5 bases from V and 7 from J, leaving 7 bases between them. This CDR3 has 10 amino acids. From germline, CDR1 is NNHNN and CDR2 SYGAGS (reference sequence). CDR3 DNA, as far as it was read: TGTGCCAGCGGGGGGACAGAACAGTAC. Its translation: CASGGTEQY. The complete CDR3 protein is CASGGTEQYF.

With respect to this clone: Genes and germline come from the mouse. The CDR3 goes on 1 residue after the read ends, and that part is filled in from the germline J gene. This rearrangement joins TRBV2 to TRBJ2-3, with 10 nucleotides matching TRBD2. Germline CDR1 LGHNA, CDR2 YSYQKL. This CDR3 is 15 amino acids long. J lost 0 bases, V lost 3 bases, and 0 bases had no gene match. CDR3 bases read: TGTGCCAGCAGCCAGGACTGGGGGAGTGCAGAAACGCTGTAT. This encodes CASSQDWGSAETLY. The entire CDR3 protein is CASSQDWGSAETLYF.

For this clone: The gene names given are mouse names. From the germline J gene comes the end of the CDR3, since the read stops 1 residue before it. This chain connects TRBV13-3 to TRBJ2-7; the D is unclear. Looked up from germline, CDR1 is NNHDY and CDR2 is SYVADS. V lost 0 bases and J lost 6, with 4 bases in between. This CDR3 has 11 residues. This CDR3 is CASSDAFEQYF. The sequenced part of the CDR3 DNA is TGTGCCAGCAGTGATGCGTTTGAACAGTAC.

By share, this clone counts as large (0.1 to 1%). Gene and germline names: mouse. Read data end 1 residue before the CDR3 end; the end is taken from the germline J gene. The rearrangement joins TRBV12-1 to TRBJ1-4; 7 bases map to TRBD1. Germline V lookup: CDR1 SGHSN, CDR2 HYEKVE. The CDR3 loop spans 15 amino acids. Losses at the gene ends were 4 bases for V and 0 bases for J; bases not matched to a gene: 4. CDR3 residues: CASSPGTVSNERLFF. The CDR3 DNA, read in part, is TGTGCCAGCTCCCCCGGGACAGTTTCCAACGAAAGATTATTT.

Notes on this clone: Gene names refer to mouse genes. The DNA ends 1 residue before the CDR3 does, and the rest of the CDR3 is filled in from the germline J gene. This chain joins TRBV26 and TRBJ1-3; 9 nucleotides align to TRBD1. V was pared by 8 bases and J by 0 bases, with 2 bases of the junction left unmatched. This CDR3 has 14 residues. Germline-derived CDR1 and CDR2 are KGHPV and FQNQEV (reference sequence). The chain's CDR3 is CASGQGNSGNTLYF. Partial CDR3 DNA: TGTGCCAGCGGACAGGGGAATTCTGGAAATACGCTCTAT.

A note on this clone: The germline and genes are mouse ones. Read coverage stops 1 residue before the CDR3 terminus; the germline J gene supplies the remainder. The chain has TRBV26 and TRBJ2-2, with no clear D. The CDR3 loop spans 12 amino acids. V dropped 4 bases and J dropped 2 bases, with 2 bases sitting between them. Looked up from germline, CDR1 is KGHPV and CDR2 is FQNQEV (reference sequence). CDR3 region: CASSPNTGQLYF. The sequenced part of the CDR3 DNA is TGTGCCAGCAGTCCCAACACCGGGCAGCTCTAC.

In the case of this clone: Mouse germline and gene names are used. Read data end 1 residue before the CDR3 end; the end is taken from the germline J gene. The chain carries TRBV17 and TRBJ2-2; TRBD2 matches 9 bases. Germline CDR1 reads MNHDT; CDR2 reads YYDKIL. With V trimmed by 6 bases and J by 0 bases, 2 bases remained unmatched. This CDR3 has 15 residues. CDR3 protein: CASSPGGANTGQLYF. The sequenced CDR3 bases are TGTGCTAGCAGCCCTGGGGGGGCAAACACCGGGCAGCTCTAC.

This clone was recorded only once. Germline and genes: mouse. The observed sequence ends 1 residue before the CDR3 terminus, with the missing tail filled in from the germline J gene. V usage is TRBV26 and J usage is TRBJ2-2; D possibly corresponds to TRBD1 (5 bases). There are 14 residues in the CDR3. CDR1 KGHPV and CDR2 FQNQEV come from the germline V gene (reference sequence). V was trimmed by 4 bases and J by 0 bases, leaving 6 bases between them. This CDR3 is CASSPTANTGQLYF. Partial CDR3 DNA: TGTGCCAGCAGTCCGACAGCAAACACCGGGCAGCTCTAC. Full variable domain (remainder filled in from reference TRBV26 and TRBJ2-2): NSKVIQTPRYLVKGQGQKAKMRCIPEKGHPVVFWYQQNKNNEFKFLINFQNQEVLQQIDMTEKRFSAECPSNSPCSLEIQSSEAGDSALYLCASSPTANTGQLYFGEGSKLTVL.

With respect to this clone: Gene names follow the mouse nomenclature. The CDR3 end is not reached by the read, which stops 1 residue before it; the germline J gene fills it in. V and J are TRBV3 and TRBJ2-1, with D tentatively TRBD1 (5 bases). Trimming took 2 bases from V and 6 from J, leaving 5 bases between them. CDR3 length equals 12 residues. Germline values: CDR1 SNHLY, CDR2 FYNGKV (reference sequence). The CDR3 is CASSLRGAEQFF. CDR3 bases read: TGTGCCAGCAGCTTAAGGGGTGCTGAGCAGTTC.

A remark on this clone: These gene names are mouse names. CDR3 DNA, as far as it was read: TGTGCCAGCAGCCTCGGGACTGGGGGGGCGCCTGCTGAGCAGTTC. This gives the protein CASSLGTGGAPAEQF. The complete CDR3 reads CASSLGTGGAPAEQFF. The chain couples TRBV26 to TRBJ2-1, with 14 positions matching TRBD2. Read sequence stops 1 residue before the CDR3 end, and the germline J gene provides the missing end. Trimming removed 6 bases from V and 6 bases from J; junction bases left unmatched: 7. The CDR3 is made up of 16 amino acids. Germline assignment: CDR1 KGHPV and CDR2 FQNQEV (reference sequence).

This clone turned up a few times. Germline and genes: mouse. The read falls 1 residue short of the CDR3 end, and the missing part is taken from the germline J gene. The chain combines TRBV13-3 with TRBJ1-3; D remains ambiguous. This CDR3 is 13 amino acids long. Looked up from germline, CDR1 is NNHDY and CDR2 is SYVADS. V shed 4 bases and J shed 0 bases, with 5 bases lying between them. The CDR3 protein is CASSRASGNTLYF. Partial CDR3 DNA: TGTGCCAGCAGTAGGGCTTCTGGAAATACGCTCTAT.

Notes on this clone: Mouse germline and gene names are used. The read ends 1 residue early relative to the CDR3; the germline J gene fills the gap. J is TRBJ2-2 and V is TRBV2; no clear D gene. CDR3 size: 13 residues. In germline, CDR1 is LGHNA, CDR2 YSYQKL. Trimming cost V 2 bases and J 2 bases, with 3 bases left between them. The CDR3 DNA, read in part, is TGTGCCAGCAGCCAACAGAACACCGGGCAGCTCTAC. Its protein is CASSQQNTGQLY. The full-length CDR3 reads as CASSQQNTGQLYF.

Concerning this clone: Mouse names are used for the genes. CDR3 DNA, as far as it was read: TGTGCCAGCAGTCTGTTCGGGACAAAAATTTCCAACGAAAGATTATTT. Residues: CASSLFGTKISNERLF. The whole CDR3 reads CASSLFGTKISNERLFF. The rearrangement links TRBV26 to TRBJ1-4; D is possibly TRBD1 (6 bases). The read ends 1 residue early relative to the CDR3; the germline J gene fills the gap. Trimming removed 1 base at V and 0 bases at J, with 12 bases between. This CDR3 contains 17 residues. Germline-derived CDR1 and CDR2 are KGHPV and FQNQEV (reference sequence). Drawing the rest from reference TRBV26 and TRBJ1-4, the complete variable domain is NSKVIQTPRYLVKGQGQKAKMRCIPEKGHPVVFWYQQNKNNEFKFLINFQNQEVLQQIDMTEKRFSAECPSNSPCSLEIQSSEAGDSALYLCASSLFGTKISNERLFFGHGTKLSVL.

Note on this clone: Gene names follow the mouse nomenclature. The read ends 1 residue shy of where the CDR3 ends; the end is completed using the germline J gene. The chain links TRBV26 to TRBJ1-1; tentative D call: TRBD1 (6 bases). V gave up 2 bases and J gave up 5 bases, with 9 bases separating them. CDR3 length: 13 residues. The germline V gene has CDR1 KGHPV and CDR2 FQNQEV (reference sequence). Partial CDR3 DNA: TGTGCCAGCAGTCTGCGGGACAAAACAGAAGTCTTC. This codes for CASSLRDKTEVF. The entire CDR3 sequence reads CASSLRDKTEVFF.

This clone came up a few times. Mouse germline and gene names are used. The read falls 1 residue short of the CDR3 end, and the missing part is taken from the germline J gene. The rearrangement joins TRBV1 to TRBJ2-3, with 12 bases matching TRBD2. This CDR3 comprises 15 residues. Looked up from germline, CDR1 is NSQYPW and CDR2 is LRSPGD (reference sequence). V shed 4 bases, J shed 3 bases, and the junction held 2 bases outside the gene matches. Incomplete CDR3 DNA: TGCACCTGCAGTGGACTGGGGGGGCGGGCAGAAACGCTGTAT. Translated, it gives CTCSGLGGRAETLY. The CDR3 reads in full as CTCSGLGGRAETLYF.

Of note for this clone: Genes here carry mouse names. The read ends 1 residue shy of where the CDR3 ends; the end is completed using the germline J gene. V usage is TRBV17 and J usage is TRBJ2-5, with TRBD1 matching over 8 bases. The junction had 3 bases not matched to a gene; V was cut back by 4 bases and J by 0 bases. The CDR3 runs 15 residues. Germline V gene lookup returns CDR1 MNHDT and CDR2 YYDKIL. The CDR3 DNA, read in part, is TGTGCTAGCAGTACAGGGGGCGCAAACCAAGACACCCAGTAC. Translating it yields CASSTGGANQDTQY. The whole CDR3 reads CASSTGGANQDTQYF. The full variable domain, its missing parts supplied by reference TRBV17 and TRBJ2-5, is DTTVKQNPRYKLARVGKPVNLICSQTMNHDTMYWYQKKPNQAPKLLLFYYDKILNREADTFEKFQSSRPNNSFCSLYIGSAGLEYSAMYLCASSTGGANQDTQYFGPGTRLLVL.

Comments on this clone: Mouse gene names and germline throughout. The CDR3 end falls 1 residue outside the read, so it is completed with the germline J gene. The rearrangement links TRBV13-2 to TRBJ2-3, with D possibly called TRBD1 or TRBD2 (5 bases each). With 2 bases removed from V and 2 bases from J, the gap between germline ends came to 9 bases. The CDR3 spans 14 residues. CDR1 is NNHNN, CDR2 SYGAGS, per germline (reference sequence). Partial CDR3 DNA: TGTGCCAGCGGTGAGGGGCGGAATGCAGAAACGCTGTAT. Its protein is CASGEGRNAETLY. The CDR3 in its entirety is CASGEGRNAETLYF.

With regard to this clone: Gene names refer to mouse genes. Coverage ceases 1 residue before the CDR3 finishes, and the germline J gene fills in the end. The chain is built from TRBV3 and TRBJ2-7; TRBD2 matches at 10 bases. CDR1 SNHLY and CDR2 FYNGKV come from the germline V gene (reference sequence). This CDR3 has 13 amino acids. The ends lost 1 base at V and 6 bases at J; junction bases unmatched: 0. CDR3 protein: CASSLGTGGEQYF. The sequenced CDR3 bases are TGTGCCAGCAGCTTAGGGACTGGGGGTGAACAGTAC. The whole variable domain, filled in from reference TRBV3 and TRBJ2-7, reads GPKVLQIPSHQIIDMGQMVTLNCDPVSNHLYFYWYKQILGQQMEFLVNFYNGKVMEKSKLFKDQFSVERPDGSYFTLKIQPTALEDSAVYFCASSLGTGGEQYFGPGTRLTVL.

A remark on this clone: The listed genes are named as in mouse. The read stops 1 residue short of the end of the CDR3; the missing end is completed from the germline J gene. The rearrangement links TRBV13-2 to TRBJ1-6; maybe TRBD1 (6 bases). TRBJ1-6 is an ORF, and what it does is uncertain. Deletions cut 1 base from V and 4 bases from J, with 9 bases between. CDR3 length equals 15 residues. CDR1 is NNHNN and CDR2 is SYGAGS in the germline V gene (reference sequence). The CDR3 reads CASGDLTGYNSPLYF. The covered CDR3 bases are TGTGCCAGCGGTGATCTCACAGGGTATAATTCGCCCCTCTAC.

Regarding this clone: The gene names given are mouse names. The read finishes 1 residue shy of the CDR3 end, and the germline J gene is used to complete it. V is TRBV13-3 and J is TRBJ2-3; perhaps D is TRBD1 or TRBD2 (5 bases each). CDR3 size: 14 residues. The V end lost 3 bases, the J end lost 0 bases, and 8 bases lay between the germline ends. The germline CDR1 and CDR2 sequences are NNHDY and SYVADS. The CDR3 here is CASSAGPSAETLYF. CDR3 DNA (partial): TGTGCCAGCAGTGCGGGACCGAGTGCAGAAACGCTGTAT.

To note about this clone: Gene labels here are mouse ones. From the germline J gene comes the end of the CDR3, since the read stops 1 residue before it. V and J are TRBV13-1 and TRBJ2-7, with D perhaps being TRBD1 or TRBD2 (7 bases each). Germline V gives CDR1 NSHNY, CDR2 SYGAGN. The V gene lost 7 bases and the J gene lost 5 bases, with 10 bases spanning the gap. The length of the CDR3 is 11 residues. CDR3 amino acids: CASQGGDEQYF. The CDR3 bases that were read are TGTGCCAGCCAGGGGGGGGATGAACAGTAC.

About this clone: Gene names and germline match the mouse. The read ends 1 residue early relative to the CDR3; the germline J gene fills the gap. The J gene is TRBJ2-4, the V gene TRBV13-1, with 7 bases lining up with TRBD1. The CDR3 extends over 16 amino acids. Germline V gene sequence: CDR1 NSHNY, CDR2 SYGAGN. The trim removed 0 bases at V and 0 bases at J, leaving 4 bases unmatched. The covered CDR3 bases are TGTGCCAGCAGTGATGCGTCCAGGGGGAGTCAAAACACCTTGTAC. It encodes CASSDASRGSQNTLY. The CDR3 in its entirety is CASSDASRGSQNTLYF.

With respect to this clone: Here the gene names and germline are mouse. The CDR3 goes on 1 residue after the read ends, and that part is filled in from the germline J gene. This chain connects TRBV16 to TRBJ1-2; D gene uncertain. In germline, CDR1 is SGHSA, CDR2 FRNQAP. Trimming stripped 3 bases from V and 3 bases from J, with 8 bases between. CDR3 size: 13 residues. The CDR3 DNA, read in part, is TGTGCAAGCAGCTTTCGGGAGGACTCCGACTACACC. As protein: CASSFREDSDYT. The whole CDR3 is CASSFREDSDYTF. Full variable domain (remainder filled in from reference TRBV16 and TRBJ1-2): NAGVIQTPRHKVTGKGQEATLWCEPISGHSAVFWYRQTIVQGLEFLTYFRNQAPIDDSGMPKERFSAQMPNQSHSTLKIQSTQPQDSAVYLCASSFREDSDYTFGSGTRLLVI.

With respect to this clone: Gene names are the mouse ones. Coverage ceases 1 residue before the CDR3 finishes, and the germline J gene fills in the end. The chain is built from TRBV19 and TRBJ2-7; 12 nucleotides match TRBD2. This CDR3 is 13 amino acids long. CDR1 and CDR2 (germline): FNHDT, SITEND (reference sequence). The V gene end was trimmed by 5 bases and the J gene end by 6 bases; junction bases not matched to a gene: 3. CDR3 amino acids: CASRRDWGVEQYF. CDR3 DNA (partial): TGTGCCAGCAGGCGGGACTGGGGGGTTGAACAGTAC.